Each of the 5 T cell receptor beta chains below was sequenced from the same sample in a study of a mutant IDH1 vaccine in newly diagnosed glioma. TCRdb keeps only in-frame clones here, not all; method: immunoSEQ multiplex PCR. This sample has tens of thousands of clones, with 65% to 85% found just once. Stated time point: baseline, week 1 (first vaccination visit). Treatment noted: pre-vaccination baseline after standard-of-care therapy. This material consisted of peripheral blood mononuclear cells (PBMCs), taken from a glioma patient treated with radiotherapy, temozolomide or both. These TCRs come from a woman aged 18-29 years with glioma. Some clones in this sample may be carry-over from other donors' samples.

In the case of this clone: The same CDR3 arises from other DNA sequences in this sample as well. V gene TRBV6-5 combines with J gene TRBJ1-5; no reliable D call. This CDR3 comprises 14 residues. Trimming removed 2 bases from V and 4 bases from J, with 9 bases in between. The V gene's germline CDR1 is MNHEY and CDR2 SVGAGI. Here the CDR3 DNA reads TGTGCCAGCAGTTACGGGCCCCTTAATCAGCCCCAGCATTTT. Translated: CASSYGPLNQPQHF.

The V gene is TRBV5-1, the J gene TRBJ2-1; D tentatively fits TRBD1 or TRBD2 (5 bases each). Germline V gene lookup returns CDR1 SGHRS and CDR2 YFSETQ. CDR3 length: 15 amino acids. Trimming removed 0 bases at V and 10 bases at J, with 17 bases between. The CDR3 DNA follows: TGCGCCAGCAGCTTGGCCGAGGGGCTGCCCTTGGAGCAGTTCTTC. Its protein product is CASSLAEGLPLEQFF.

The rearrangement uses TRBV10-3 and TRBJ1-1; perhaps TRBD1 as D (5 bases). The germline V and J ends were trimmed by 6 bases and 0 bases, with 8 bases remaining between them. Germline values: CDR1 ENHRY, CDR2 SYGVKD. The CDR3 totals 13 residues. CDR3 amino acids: CAIRDTMNTEAFF. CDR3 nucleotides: TGTGCCATCAGGGACACCATGAACACTGAAGCTTTCTTT.

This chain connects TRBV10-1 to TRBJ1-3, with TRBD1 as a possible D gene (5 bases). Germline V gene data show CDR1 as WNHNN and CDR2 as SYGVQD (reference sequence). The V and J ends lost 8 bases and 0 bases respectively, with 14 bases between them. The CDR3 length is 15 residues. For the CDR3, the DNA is TGCGCCAGCTCCCAGACCGGGGGCTCTGGAAACACCATATATTTT. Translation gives CASSQTGGSGNTIYF.

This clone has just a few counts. This chain's CDR3 is CASSQARPEAFF. The CDR3 DNA follows: TGTGCCAGCAGCCAGGCCCGTCCTGAAGCTTTCTTT. The V and J genes are TRBV6-1 and TRBJ1-1; D not resolved. CDR1 is MNHNS, CDR2 SASEGT, per germline. The CDR3 is made up of 12 amino acids. V lost 6 bases to trimming and J lost 6 bases, with 11 bases between them.